A single sample gave rise to the 28 T cell receptor beta chains below, sequenced in a study of CD8 T cells in Susac syndrome (dated by TCRdb to about 2019). Library preparation employed the immunoSEQ multiplex PCR assay. RNA was extracted with the RNeasy kit and roughly 0.5 to 1 ug was reverse transcribed using random hexamers. In TCRdb, the public reads were trimmed at Q25 with fastp and aligned with MiXCR, with productive beta chains retained. Records with the same CDR3 protein are collapsed into one entry carrying the most frequent genes and DNA. In all, the sample holds under 150,000 distinct CDR3 sequences, and 94% of those were seen once. 0.27% of the sample is held by the ten biggest clonotypes. The sequenced sample consisted of CD8+ T cells from PBMCs. Receptors originate from a human donor in good health.

Only one count was recorded for this clonotype. The gene calls are TRBV28 and TRBJ1-1; D is uncertain. The CDR3 is made up of 13 amino acids. Germline values: CDR1 MDHEN, CDR2 SYDVKM. V was clipped by 9 bases and J by 4 bases, with 15 bases between them. Written as DNA, the CDR3 is TGTGCCAGTTTGAATCGGGGAGTCACTGAAGCTTTCTTT. Amino acids: CASLNRGVTEAFF.

The chain couples TRBV5-6 to TRBJ1-4, with D unresolved. V gave up 1 base and J gave up 6 bases, with 4 bases separating them. Looked up from germline, CDR1 is SGHDT and CDR2 is YYEEEE. CDR3 length: 12 residues. The CDR3, as DNA: TGTGCCAGCAGCTTGTGGGATGAAAAACTGTTTTTT. Residues: CASSLWDEKLFF.

The J gene is TRBJ2-7, the V gene TRBV5-1; TRBD1 matches 7 bases. This CDR3 region has 12 residues. J was trimmed by 3 bases and V by 7 bases; bases with no gene match: 4. Germline CDR1 SGHRS, CDR2 YFSETQ. The CDR3 DNA is TGCGCCAGCCGGGACAGAGACTACGAGCAGTACTTC. It specifies CASRDRDYEQYF.

This rearrangement joins TRBV13 to TRBJ2-5, with unresolved D. The V gene's germline CDR1 is PRHDT and CDR2 FYEKMQ (reference sequence). CDR3 length: 12 residues. Trimming shortened V by 2 bases and J by 5 bases, and 6 bases separated the two germline ends. The CDR3 reads CASSLLRETQYF. CDR3 nucleotide sequence: TGTGCCAGCAGCTTACTCCGCGAGACCCAGTACTTC.

The chain links TRBV20-1 to TRBJ2-7; D ambiguous. This CDR3 has 13 residues. The V gene's germline CDR1 is DFQATT and CDR2 SNEGSKA (reference sequence). V was trimmed by 1 base and J by 2 bases, leaving 9 bases between them. This CDR3 reads CSARGTQTYEQYF. The DNA of the CDR3 is TGCAGTGCTAGAGGGACGCAGACCTACGAGCAGTACTTC.

The chain is built from TRBV29-1 and TRBJ1-2; D remains ambiguous. Germline loops: CDR1 SQVTM, CDR2 ANQGSEA. Trimming stripped 1 base from V and 7 bases from J, with 10 bases between. The CDR3 has 12 residues. The CDR3 loop reads CSVEVGGSGYTF. CDR3 sequence (DNA): TGCAGCGTTGAAGTGGGCGGGTCTGGCTACACCTTC.

The J gene is TRBJ2-1, the V gene TRBV20-1, with 15 nucleotides matching TRBD2. The junction had 1 base not matched to a gene; V was cut back by 3 bases and J by 1 base. The germline V gene encodes CDR1 DFQATT and CDR2 SNEGSKA (reference sequence). The CDR3 contains 16 residues. The CDR3 reads CSARGLAGGSYNEQFF. CDR3 DNA: TGCAGTGCTAGGGGACTAGCGGGAGGTTCCTACAATGAGCAGTTCTTC.

The chain carries TRBV7-9 and TRBJ1-2, with 7 nucleotides matching TRBD1. There are 15 residues in the CDR3. In germline, CDR1 is SEHNR, CDR2 FQNEAQ (reference sequence). V was pared by 3 bases and J by 4 bases, with 8 bases of the junction left unmatched. CDR3: CASSFVGGTVYGYTF. For the CDR3, the DNA is TGTGCCAGCAGCTTCGTCGGAGGGACAGTCTATGGCTACACCTTC.

The chain links TRBV2 to TRBJ2-1; 8 bases are a match to TRBD1. The CDR3 loop spans 16 amino acids. V shed 7 bases and J 0 bases; nucleotides not matched to a gene: 8. Germline CDR1 and CDR2: SNHLY and FYNNEI. The CDR3 DNA reads TGTGCCAGCAATATAGGACAGGGTATCTCCTACAATGAGCAGTTCTTC. It yields the protein CASNIGQGISYNEQFF.

The CDR3 reads CSVAGLYLTDTQYF. CDR3 DNA: TGCAGCGTTGCAGGGCTTTACCTCACAGATACGCAGTATTTT. The gene calls are TRBV29-1 and TRBJ2-3; D may be TRBD1 (5 bases). The V gene lost 4 bases and the J gene lost 2 bases, with 13 bases spanning the gap. The CDR3 is made up of 14 amino acids. Per germline, CDR1 SQVTM and CDR2 ANQGSEA.

The chain couples TRBV28 to TRBJ2-7, with a weak D call TRBD1 (5 bases). V was shortened by 3 bases and J by 3 bases, with 12 bases between the two germline ends. Germline CDR1 MDHEN, CDR2 SYDVKM. The CDR3 loop spans 14 amino acids. The CDR3 spells CASSFAAGIYEQYF. CDR3 nucleotides: TGTGCCAGCAGTTTTGCGGCAGGGATCTACGAGCAGTACTTC.

The rearrangement joins TRBV19 to TRBJ1-2; D might be TRBD1 (5 bases). This CDR3 is 15 amino acids long. V was pared by 3 bases and J by 6 bases, with 17 bases between. From germline, CDR1 is LNHDA and CDR2 SQIVND (reference sequence). Here the CDR3 DNA reads TGTGCCAGTAGTATTTTGTCAGGGTTTTTTGATGGCTACACCTTC. Residues: CASSILSGFFDGYTF.

The rearrangement uses TRBV20-1 and TRBJ1-2; 7 positions agree with TRBD1. Germline V lookup: CDR1 DFQATT, CDR2 SNEGSKA (reference sequence). The V segment lost 7 bases and the J segment 2 bases; nucleotides outside the gene matches: 10. CDR3 size: 14 residues. CDR3 sequence: CSVRPLGQNYGYTF. CDR3 coding DNA: TGCAGTGTTCGCCCACTGGGACAGAACTATGGCTACACCTTC.

The chain combines TRBV29-1 with TRBJ2-3; D unclear. CDR1 and CDR2 from the germline V gene are SQVTM and ANQGSEA. The CDR3 is made up of 11 amino acids. Trimming pared 4 bases from V and 6 bases from J, leaving 8 bases between. In DNA, the CDR3 is TGCAGCGTTGGGCAGGACGATACGCAGTATTTT. Translating gives CSVGQDDTQYF.

This chain links TRBV2 with TRBJ2-1; D may be TRBD1 or TRBD2 (5 bases each). The V and J ends lost 3 bases and 6 bases respectively, with 18 bases between them. Germline V gene sequence: CDR1 SNHLY, CDR2 FYNNEI. This CDR3 is built from 16 residues. CDR3 sequence: CASSENSLRGFNEQFF. CDR3 DNA: TGTGCCAGCAGTGAGAATTCACTGAGGGGTTTCAATGAGCAGTTCTTC.

The gene calls are TRBV28 and TRBJ2-2, with TRBD1 matching 10 bases. The V gene's germline CDR1 is MDHEN and CDR2 SYDVKM. The length of the CDR3 is 15 residues. The trim removed 6 bases at V and 6 bases at J, leaving 7 bases unmatched. CDR3 residues: CASSPRTGGAGELFF. The DNA for the CDR3 is TGTGCCAGCAGCCCTCGGACAGGGGGTGCCGGGGAGCTGTTTTTT.

V gene TRBV19 combines with J gene TRBJ2-1; 7 bases align to TRBD1. Losses at the gene ends were 3 bases for V and 3 bases for J; bases not matched to a gene: 2. The CDR3 extends over 14 amino acids. Germline loops: CDR1 LNHDA, CDR2 SQIVND (reference sequence). CDR3 sequence (DNA): TGTGCCAGTAGTATGACAGGGATCTACAATGAGCAGTTCTTC. Translated: CASSMTGIYNEQFF.

The chain couples TRBV3-1 to TRBJ2-1, with TRBD2 matching over 9 bases. V trimming: 1 base; J trimming: 6 bases; junction bases outside the gene matches: 10. The CDR3 totals 17 residues. Germline CDR1 LGHDT, CDR2 YNNKEL (reference sequence). The CDR3 reads CASSQGWASGTPNEQFF. The DNA of the CDR3 is TGTGCCAGCAGCCAAGGTTGGGCTAGCGGGACTCCCAATGAGCAGTTCTTC.

The V and J genes are TRBV7-6 and TRBJ2-2, with a possible D match to TRBD2 (5 bases). Germline V gene lookup returns CDR1 SGHVS and CDR2 FNYEAQ. V gave up 5 bases and J gave up 3 bases, with 13 bases separating them. The CDR3 totals 15 residues. Here the CDR3 reads CASSLLASYTGELFF. CDR3 DNA sequence: TGTGCCAGCAGCCTCTTGGCTAGCTACACCGGGGAGCTGTTTTTT.

The chain carries TRBV6-2 or TRBV6-3 and TRBJ2-7, with D perhaps TRBD1 (6 bases). The germline V gene encodes CDR1 MNHEY and CDR2 SVGEGT. The CDR3 sequence is 14 residues long. Trimming took off 7 bases at V and 5 bases at J, with 18 bases between the two ends. CDR3 sequence reads: CASKALGGVDEQYF. CDR3 DNA: TGTGCCAGCAAAGCCCTAGGGGGAGTCGACGAGCAGTACTTC.

The V and J genes are TRBV3-1 and TRBJ2-3, with D perhaps matching TRBD2 (6 bases). The CDR3 sequence is 16 residues long. CDR1 and CDR2 (germline): LGHDT, YNNKEL (reference sequence). The V end lost 0 bases, the J end lost 3 bases, and 13 bases lay between the germline ends. CDR3 residues: CASSQESWLATDTQYF. CDR3 coding DNA: TGTGCCAGCAGCCAAGAATCCTGGCTAGCGACAGATACGCAGTATTTT.

J is TRBJ2-7 and V is TRBV7-9; the D is unclear. The germline V gene encodes CDR1 SEHNR and CDR2 FQNEAQ (reference sequence). Trimming pared 10 bases from V and 5 bases from J, leaving 15 bases between. The CDR3 length is 12 residues. The CDR3 loop reads CATTGKLNEQYF. The CDR3 bases are TGTGCCACCACGGGCAAGCTTAACGAGCAGTACTTC.

This chain links TRBV23-1 with TRBJ1-5, with D possibly being TRBD1 (5 bases). TRBV23-1 is an ORF, with its function uncertain. The CDR3 sequence is 15 residues long. V was trimmed by 1 base and J by 7 bases, leaving 14 bases between them. DNA for the CDR3: TGCGCCAGCAGTCAATTATGGGACGGGACGCAGCCCCAGCATTTT. Residues: CASSQLWDGTQPQHF.

This clonotype was seen a few times. The V call is TRBV12-3 or TRBV12-4, the J call TRBJ2-5; 8 bases agree with TRBD2. Unmatched junction bases numbered 1, after V lost 3 bases and J lost 1 base. The CDR3 runs to 14 residues. CDR3: CASSLLAGQETQYF. Here the CDR3 DNA reads TGTGCCAGCAGTTTGCTAGCGGGCCAAGAGACCCAGTACTTC.

The chain couples TRBV7-9 to TRBJ2-3, with TRBD2 as a possible D gene (6 bases). This CDR3 is built from 15 residues. V was trimmed by 0 bases and J by 4 bases, leaving 11 bases between them. Germline assignment: CDR1 SEHNR and CDR2 FQNEAQ (reference sequence). The CDR3 spells CASSLAGTDPDTQYF. The DNA for the CDR3 is TGTGCCAGCAGCTTAGCCGGGACTGATCCAGATACGCAGTATTTT.

The table lists this clonotype with a count of one. The gene calls are TRBV20-1 and TRBJ2-2; D remains unclear. This CDR3 is 12 amino acids long. The V end was cut by 5 bases, the J end by 4 bases, with 8 bases between. CDR1 is DFQATT and CDR2 is SNEGSKA in the germline V gene (reference sequence). The chain's CDR3 is CSALGPTGELFF. The CDR3, as DNA: TGCAGTGCTCTCGGACCCACCGGGGAGCTGTTTTTT.

Here the CDR3 reads CASSGRYEQFF. The CDR3 DNA reads as TGTGCCAGCAGCGGAAGGTATGAGCAGTTCTTC. The genes are TRBV16 and TRBJ2-1, with D uncertain. Germline V lookup: CDR1 KGHSY, CDR2 FQNENV. The CDR3 covers 11 residues. V lost 5 bases to trimming and J lost 8 bases, with 7 bases between them.

This clonotype was counted a single time. The chain is built from TRBV6-5 and TRBJ2-7; possible D gene TRBD1, 5 bases. The CDR3 spans 13 residues. V lost 2 bases, J lost 3 bases, and 8 bases lay in between. Germline CDR1 is MNHEY and CDR2 is SVGAGI. This CDR3 is CASSYKDNYEQYF. The CDR3 region has the DNA TGTGCCAGCAGTTACAAGGACAACTACGAGCAGTACTTC.